These 11 T cell receptor beta chains were all obtained from the same sample, sequenced in a study of T-cell reconstitution after alpha-beta-depleted transplantation in children. TCRbeta library construction was performed incorporating unique molecular identifiers. MiXCR was run by TCRdb on the PCR reads, yielding one entry per CDR3 protein. In the table there are approximately 200,000 distinct CDR3 sequences, more than 12% of which are singletons. Sequenced material: PBMCs from the stem cell graft donor, taken from the stem cell graft. These receptors came from a human donor who donated a stem cell graft to a child with acute lymphoblastic leukemia.

The chain has TRBV6-1 and TRBJ2-7; 7 bases are shared with TRBD1. Unmatched junction bases numbered 7, after V lost 3 bases and J lost 5 bases. CDR1 MNHNS and CDR2 SASEGT come from the germline V gene. This CDR3 region has 14 residues. The CDR3 DNA sequence: TGTGCCAGCAGTGAGGGGACAGTTTTCGACGAGCAGTACTTC. Translated, it gives CASSEGTVFDEQYF.

The table lists this clonotype with many counts. V usage is TRBV5-1 and J usage is TRBJ1-5, with no clear D. The germline CDR1 and CDR2 sequences are SGHRS and YFSETQ. V was cut by 4 bases and J by 0 bases, with 11 bases left in between. CDR3 length equals 15 residues. This chain's CDR3 is CASSPWGDSNQPQHF. For the CDR3, the DNA is TGCGCCAGCAGCCCCTGGGGAGATAGCAATCAGCCCCAGCATTTT.

A few counts support this clonotype. V usage is TRBV2 and J usage is TRBJ2-2; unclear D gene. CDR3 length: 13 amino acids. The germline gives CDR1 SNHLY, CDR2 FYNNEI. Written as DNA, the CDR3 is TGTGTCACAGCCGTTTCCAGGACCGGGGAGCTGTTTTTT. This sequence encodes CVTAVSRTGELFF.

This clonotype was counted at least ten times. The chain has TRBV5-1 and TRBJ2-3; D perhaps matches TRBD2 (6 bases). The CDR3 loop spans 18 amino acids. Germline assignment: CDR1 SGHRS and CDR2 YFSETQ. V was cut by 1 base and J by 0 bases, with 18 bases left in between. This CDR3 reads CASSLRQSSGTSTDTQYF. The CDR3 DNA follows: TGCGCCAGCAGCTTGAGGCAGTCTTCCGGGACTAGCACAGATACGCAGTATTTT.

The gene calls are TRBV4-1 and TRBJ1-2; D gene unclear. The CDR3 contains 16 residues. CDR1 is MGHRA, CDR2 YSYEKL, per germline. Trimming removed 0 bases at V and 3 bases at J, with 14 bases between. CDR3 nucleotides: TGCGCCAGCAGCCAAGATGGGAAGGGCGGAGACTATGGCTACACCTTC. Translated, it gives CASSQDGKGGDYGYTF.

This clonotype has ten or more counts. This chain links TRBV5-1 with TRBJ1-2, with 10 bases aligning to TRBD1. Losses at the gene ends were 3 bases for V and 3 bases for J; bases not matched to a gene: 5. The CDR3 length is 15 residues. Germline CDR1 is SGHRS and CDR2 is YFSETQ. The CDR3 is CASSSGQGDDYGYTF. The CDR3 DNA reads as TGCGCCAGCAGCTCCGGACAGGGGGATGACTATGGCTACACCTTC.

This clonotype was detected only once. The CDR3 carries no conserved terminal phenylalanine or tryptophan, so it likely arises from a read error. The chain joins TRBV20-1 to TRBJ2-1; 9 bases match TRBD1. CDR3 length: 14 residues. The ends lost 3 bases at V and 8 bases at J; junction bases unmatched: 8. The germline gives CDR1 DFQATT, CDR2 SNEGSKA (reference sequence). CDR3 residues: CSASHRDREDEQFL. CDR3 coding DNA: TGCAGTGCTAGTCACCGGGACAGGGAGGATGAGCAGTTCTTG.

This clonotype was found many times. The V call is TRBV28, the J call TRBJ2-7, with 7 bases aligning to TRBD2. Trimming removed 8 bases from V and 2 bases from J; junction bases left unmatched: 6. Germline values: CDR1 MDHEN, CDR2 SYDVKM. The CDR3 is 13 residues long. CDR3 in amino acids: CASQGEGTYEQYF. The CDR3 nucleotides read TGTGCCAGCCAAGGGGAGGGGACCTACGAGCAGTACTTC.

This clonotype was seen at least ten times. The chain combines TRBV7-9 with TRBJ2-1; perhaps TRBD2 as D (6 bases). Germline V gene sequence: CDR1 SEHNR, CDR2 FQNEAQ (reference sequence). The ends were cut back, 5 bases at V and 10 bases at J, with 15 bases in the middle. The CDR3 has 13 amino acids. The CDR3 protein is CASSRTGTREQFF. CDR3 coding DNA: TGTGCCAGCAGCCGAACCGGGACTCGGGAGCAGTTCTTC.

This clonotype was counted at least ten times. The rearrangement uses TRBV12-3 or TRBV12-4 and TRBJ1-2, with a possible D match to TRBD1 (6 bases). V lost 10 bases to trimming and J lost 0 bases, with 12 bases between them. The CDR3 totals 13 residues. The CDR3 region is CAISTGTNYGYTF. The CDR3 nucleotides read TGTGCCATCTCAACAGGGACTAACTATGGCTACACCTTC.

This clonotype has a count of ten or more. The chain carries TRBV25-1 and TRBJ2-3, with D unclear. This CDR3 has 13 residues. CDR1 is MGHDK and CDR2 is SYGVNS in the germline V gene. Between the trimmed V and J ends, which lost 2 bases and 5 bases, there was a span of 8 bases. The CDR3 coding sequence is TGTGCCAGCAGTGAAGGTCCTGGAGATACGCAGTATTTT. As protein: CASSEGPGDTQYF.